This TCR beta chain comes out of a study of blood T cells in healthy people across ages. For the study at large: Through template switching, about one barcoded beta molecule was captured per two T cells, as measured in model experiments. General study findings and limits: Samples with more naive T cells showed higher observed beta diversity.

This CDR3 region has 11 residues. Germline CDR1 and CDR2: SGHTA and FQGNSA. It was with a sample-barcoded 5' primer and a J-beta primer mix that a second PCR of roughly 7 to 12 cycles was run. TCRdb redid the calling of the 5' RACE reads with MiXCR, one entry per CDR3 protein. The sample has about 580,000 distinct CDR3 sequences, around half seen once. Comments on this clonotype: The antigen is not known. The junction differs from germline at one of its ends, possibly a read error.

The rearrangement uses TRBV7-2 and TRBJ2-7; D gene unclear. The sample consisted of blood. This receptor was taken from an elderly man in good health. The CDR3 spells CACSFLDEQYF. CDR3 sequence (DNA): TGTGCCTGCAGCTTTCTCGACGAGCAGTACTTC. Together with reference TRBV7-2 and TRBJ2-7, the CDR3 gives the full variable domain: GAGVSQSPSNKVTEKGKDVELRCDPISGHTALYWYRQSLGQGLEFLIYFQGNSAPDKSGLPSDRFSAERTGGSVSTLTIQRTQQEDSAVYLCACSFLDEQYFGPGTRLTVT.